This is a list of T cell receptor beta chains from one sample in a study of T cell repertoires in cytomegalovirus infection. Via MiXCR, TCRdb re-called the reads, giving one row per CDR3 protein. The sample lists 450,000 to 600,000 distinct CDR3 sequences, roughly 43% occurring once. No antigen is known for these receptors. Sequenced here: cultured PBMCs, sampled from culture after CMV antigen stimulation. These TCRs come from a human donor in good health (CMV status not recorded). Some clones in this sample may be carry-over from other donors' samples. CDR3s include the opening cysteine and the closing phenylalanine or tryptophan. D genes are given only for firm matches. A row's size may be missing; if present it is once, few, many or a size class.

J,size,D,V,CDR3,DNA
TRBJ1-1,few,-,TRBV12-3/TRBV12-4,CASSPPTGSGAFF,TGTGCCAGCAGTCCCCCCACAGGGAGCGGGGCTTTCTTT
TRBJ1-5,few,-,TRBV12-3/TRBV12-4,CASSLRPNQPQHF,TGTGCCAGCAGTTTACGACCTAATCAGCCCCAGCATTTT
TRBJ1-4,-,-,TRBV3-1,CASSYPGPNEKLFF,TGTGCCAGCAGTTATCCGGGCCCCAATGAAAAACTGTTTTTT
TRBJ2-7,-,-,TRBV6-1,CASWRNGGRGLDF,TGTGCCAGCTGGCGGAACGGCGGTCGGGGCCTGGACTTC
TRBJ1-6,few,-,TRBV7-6,CASSLYVRGVGSPLHF,TGTGCCAGCAGCTTATATGTCAGGGGAGTAGGTTCACCCCTCCACTTT
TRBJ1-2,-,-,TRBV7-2,CASSLGGPPWYTF,TGTGCCAGCAGCTTAGGTGGACCGCCTTGGTACACCTTC
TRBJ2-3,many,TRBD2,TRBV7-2,CASSLRAGGDTDTQYF,TGTGCCAGCAGCTTACGTGCGGGAGGGGACACAGATACGCAGTATTTT
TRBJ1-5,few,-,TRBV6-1,CASASGHFNQPQHF,TGTGCCAGTGCCTCGGGACACTTCAATCAGCCCCAGCATTTT
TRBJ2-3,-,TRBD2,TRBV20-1,CSGGGSRTDTQYF,TGCAGTGGGGGGGGGAGCCGCACAGATACGCAGTATTTT
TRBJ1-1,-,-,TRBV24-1,CATGSGTEAFF,TGTGCCACCGGGTCCGGCACTGAAGCTTTCTTT
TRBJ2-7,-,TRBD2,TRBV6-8,CASSYSTPSGGSEQYF,TGTGCCAGCAGTTACTCCACCCCCAGCGGGGGGAGCGAGCAGTACTTC
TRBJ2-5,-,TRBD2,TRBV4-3,CASSQGEGTTSAGTQYF,TGCGCCAGCAGCCAAGGGGAGGGGACTACTAGCGCCGGGACCCAGTACTTC
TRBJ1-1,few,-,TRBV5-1,CASSLLKSGTEAFF,TGCGCCAGCAGCTTGCTCAAGTCGGGCACTGAAGCTTTCTTT
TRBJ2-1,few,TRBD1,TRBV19,CASRNRGSGEQFF,TGTGCCAGTAGAAACAGGGGTTCGGGTGAGCAGTTCTTC
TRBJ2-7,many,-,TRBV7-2,CASSLESPDEQYF,TGTGCCAGCAGCTTAGAAAGCCCCGACGAGCAGTACTTC
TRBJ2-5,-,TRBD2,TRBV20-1,CSALRGTSGRLETQYF,TGCAGTGCCCTAAGGGGGACTAGCGGGAGGTTAGAGACCCAGTACTTC
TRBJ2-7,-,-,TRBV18,CASSPDNSYEQYF,TGTGCCAGCTCACCCGACAACTCCTACGAGCAGTACTTC
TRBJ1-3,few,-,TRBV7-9,CASSLGAPQGAGNTIYF,TGTGCCAGCAGCTTAGGCGCCCCCCAGGGAGCTGGAAACACCATATATTTT
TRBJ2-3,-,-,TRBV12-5,CASGSAGGGSTDTQYF,TGTGCTAGTGGTTCGGCCGGAGGCGGGAGCACAGATACGCAGTATTTT
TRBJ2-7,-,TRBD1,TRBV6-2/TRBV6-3,CASQQGNEQYF,TGTGCCAGCCAACAGGGGAACGAGCAGTACTTC
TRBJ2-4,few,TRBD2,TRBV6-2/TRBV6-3,CASIGLAGDYGAKNIQYF,TGTGCCAGCATCGGACTAGCGGGAGACTATGGGGCCAAAAACATTCAGTACTTC
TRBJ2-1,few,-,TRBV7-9,CASSSRLDHEQFF,TGTGCCAGCAGCTCCCGACTAGATCATGAGCAGTTCTTC
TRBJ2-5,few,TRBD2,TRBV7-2,CASAGGWGETQYF,TGTGCCAGCGCGGGGGGTTGGGGAGAGACCCAGTACTTC
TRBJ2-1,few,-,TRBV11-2,CASSLSVGERNEQFF,TGTGCCAGCAGCTTATCCGTGGGGGAGCGAAATGAGCAGTTCTTC
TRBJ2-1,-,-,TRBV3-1,CASSATGPNNEQFF,TGTGCCAGCTCGGCAACGGGGCCAAACAATGAGCAGTTCTTC
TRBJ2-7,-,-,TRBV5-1,CASSLYSGPYEQYF,TGCGCCAGCAGCTTGTATTCGGGCCCCTACGAGCAGTACTTC
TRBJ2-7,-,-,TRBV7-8,CASSLEAGLANEQYF,TGTGCCAGCAGCTTAGAGGCAGGGTTGGCCAACGAGCAGTACTTC
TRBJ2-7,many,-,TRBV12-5,CASGFCRKTRQLPDYEQYF,TGTGCTAGTGGTTTTTGCCGAAAAACACGACAGCTGCCGGACTACGAGCAGTACTTC
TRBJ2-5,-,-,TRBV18,CASSPGGSAETQYF,TGTGCCAGCTCACCCGGGGGCTCGGCAGAGACCCAGTACTTC
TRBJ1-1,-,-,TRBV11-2,CASSPARGTEAFF,TGTGCCAGCAGCCCGGCCCGCGGCACTGAAGCTTTCTTT
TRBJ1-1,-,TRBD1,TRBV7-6,CASSRAWAQDRTGRSYNTEAFF,TGTGCCAGCAGCCGCGCCTGGGCTCAGGACAGGACGGGCAGATCTTATAACACTGAAGCTTTCTTT
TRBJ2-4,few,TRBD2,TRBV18,CASSPPSAAGGNIQYF,TGTGCCAGCTCACCCCCCTCGGCAGCGGGGGGAAACATTCAGTACTTC
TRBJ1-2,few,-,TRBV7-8,CASSSLAETVNYGYTF,TGTGCCAGCAGCTCGCTGGCGGAGACGGTCAACTATGGCTACACCTTC
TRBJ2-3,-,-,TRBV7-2,CASSPTAGPLRDTQYF,TGTGCCAGCAGCCCGACGGCCGGGCCCCTTCGAGATACGCAGTATTTT
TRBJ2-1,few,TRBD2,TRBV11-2,CASSRLRGGPRNEQFF,TGTGCCAGCAGCCGCCTGAGGGGAGGGCCTAGAAATGAGCAGTTCTTC
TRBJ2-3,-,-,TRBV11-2,CASSLPRWGDTQYF,TGTGCCAGCAGCTTACCCCGCTGGGGGGATACGCAGTATTTT
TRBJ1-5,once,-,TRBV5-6,CASSLGVAGNQPQHF,TGTGCCAGCAGCTTGGGGGTGGCCGGAAATCAGCCCCAGCATTTT
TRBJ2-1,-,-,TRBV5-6,CASSLQLVPNEQFF,TGTGCCAGCAGCTTGCAACTAGTACCCAATGAGCAGTTCTTC
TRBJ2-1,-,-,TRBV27,CASSFQTGYEQFF,TGTGCCAGCAGTTTCCAAACAGGGTATGAGCAGTTCTTC
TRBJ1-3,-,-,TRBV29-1,CSVIWGTGGNTIYF,TGCAGCGTTATCTGGGGCACAGGCGGAAACACCATATATTTT
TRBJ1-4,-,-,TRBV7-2,CASSIPGEGFATNEKLFF,TGTGCCAGCAGCATCCCGGGAGAAGGATTTGCAACTAATGAAAAACTGTTTTTT
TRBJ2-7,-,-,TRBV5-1,CASSFAGYEQYF,TGCGCCAGCAGCTTTGCTGGGTACGAGCAGTACTTC
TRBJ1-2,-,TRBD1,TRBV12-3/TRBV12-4,CASSILRPGQQTYGYTF,TGTGCCAGCAGCATCCTCAGACCGGGACAGCAAACCTATGGCTACACCTTC
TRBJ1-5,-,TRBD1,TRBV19,CASRPTGNQPQHF,TGTGCCAGTAGGCCGACAGGGAATCAGCCCCAGCATTTT
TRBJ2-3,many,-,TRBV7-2,CASSLMGGTDTQYF,TGTGCCAGCAGCTTAATGGGCGGCACAGATACGCAGTATTTT
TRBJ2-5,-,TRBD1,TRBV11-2,CASRTRQGRSGETQYF,TGTGCCAGCAGGACTCGACAGGGGAGATCTGGAGAGACCCAGTACTTC
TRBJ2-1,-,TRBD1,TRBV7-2,CASSSHRGKDEQFF,TGTGCCAGCAGCTCGCACAGGGGGAAAGATGAGCAGTTCTTC
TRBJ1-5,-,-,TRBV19,CASSRQGTVAQPQHF,TGTGCCAGTAGTAGACAAGGGACGGTGGCTCAGCCCCAGCATTTT
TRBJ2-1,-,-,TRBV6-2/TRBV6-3,CASTKGPSSYNEQFF,TGTGCCAGCACCAAGGGACCGAGCTCCTACAATGAGCAGTTCTTC
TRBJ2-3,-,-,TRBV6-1,CASSRGWTDTQYF,TGTGCCAGCAGCCGCGGGTGGACAGATACGCAGTATTTT
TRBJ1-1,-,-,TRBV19,CASTGSRVTEAFF,TGTGCCAGCACAGGGTCGCGCGTCACTGAAGCTTTCTTT